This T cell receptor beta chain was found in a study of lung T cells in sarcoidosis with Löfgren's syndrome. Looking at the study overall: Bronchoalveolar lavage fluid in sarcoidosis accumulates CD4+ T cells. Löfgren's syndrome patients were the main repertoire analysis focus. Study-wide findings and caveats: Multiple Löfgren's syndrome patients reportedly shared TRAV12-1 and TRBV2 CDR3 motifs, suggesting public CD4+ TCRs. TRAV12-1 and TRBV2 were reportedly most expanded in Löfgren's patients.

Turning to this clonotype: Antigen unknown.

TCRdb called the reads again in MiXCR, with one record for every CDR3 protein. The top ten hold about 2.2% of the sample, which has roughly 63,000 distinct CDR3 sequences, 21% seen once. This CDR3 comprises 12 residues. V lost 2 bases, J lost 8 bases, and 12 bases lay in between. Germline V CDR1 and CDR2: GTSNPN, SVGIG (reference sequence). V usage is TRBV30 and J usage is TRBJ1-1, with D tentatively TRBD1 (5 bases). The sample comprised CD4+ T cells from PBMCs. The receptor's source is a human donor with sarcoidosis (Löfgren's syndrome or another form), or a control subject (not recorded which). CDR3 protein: CAWSHRGDEAFF. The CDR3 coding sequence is TGTGCCTGGAGTCACCGGGGGGACGAAGCTTTCTTT.